This T cell receptor beta chain comes out of a study of blood T cells in healthy people across ages. Trimming removed 4 bases from V and 2 bases from J, with 18 bases in between. This CDR3 region has 15 residues. CDR1 is SQVTM and CDR2 is ANQGSEA in the germline V gene. A second PCR, run for about 7 to 11 cycles, used a sample-barcoded 5' primer plus a J-beta primer mix. TCRdb reprocessed the 5' RACE reads with MiXCR, giving one entry per CDR3 protein. The data show around 1,800,000 distinct CDR3 sequences, approximately 40% seen once. Sequencing used blood. The source of this sequence is a human donor in good health. This chain joins TRBV29-1 and TRBJ2-7, with D possibly TRBD2 on 6 matching bases. The CDR3 nucleotides read TGCAGCGTTGCGGGTTCGGAGGGCAGGCCCTACGAGCAGTACTTC. This encodes CSVAGSEGRPYEQYF.